This T cell receptor beta chain was observed in a study of blood T cells in healthy people across ages. A sample-barcoded 5' primer and a J-beta primer mix were used in a second PCR of about 7 to 12 cycles. TCRdb reprocessed the 5' RACE reads with MiXCR, giving one entry per CDR3 protein. The sample lists fewer than 1 million distinct CDR3 sequences, under 45% occurring once. Germline CDR1 and CDR2: KGHSH and LQKENI. The CDR3 covers 16 residues. With respect to this clonotype: A read error may produce the germline difference seen at one junction end.

The receptor comes from a man aged 60-69 years in good health. This sequence joins TRBV18 and TRBJ2-1; a weak D match, TRBD1 (5 bases). Sequencing was carried out using blood. CDR3 sequence (DNA): TGTGCCAGCTCACCGCAGGGATACACCTCCTACAATGAACAGTTCTTC. This translates into CASSPQGYTSYNEQFF.